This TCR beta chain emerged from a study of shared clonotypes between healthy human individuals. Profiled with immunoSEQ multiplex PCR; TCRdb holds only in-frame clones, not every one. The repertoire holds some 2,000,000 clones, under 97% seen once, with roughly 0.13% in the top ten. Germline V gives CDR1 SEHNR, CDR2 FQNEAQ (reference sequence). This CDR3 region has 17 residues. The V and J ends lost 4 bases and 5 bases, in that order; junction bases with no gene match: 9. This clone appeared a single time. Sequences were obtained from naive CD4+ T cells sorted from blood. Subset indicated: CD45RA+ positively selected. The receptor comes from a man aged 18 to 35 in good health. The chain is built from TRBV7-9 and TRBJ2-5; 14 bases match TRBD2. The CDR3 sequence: CASSSGTSGSDRETQYF. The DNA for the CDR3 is TGTGCCAGCAGCTCCGGGACTAGCGGGAGCGACCGGGAGACCCAGTACTTC.